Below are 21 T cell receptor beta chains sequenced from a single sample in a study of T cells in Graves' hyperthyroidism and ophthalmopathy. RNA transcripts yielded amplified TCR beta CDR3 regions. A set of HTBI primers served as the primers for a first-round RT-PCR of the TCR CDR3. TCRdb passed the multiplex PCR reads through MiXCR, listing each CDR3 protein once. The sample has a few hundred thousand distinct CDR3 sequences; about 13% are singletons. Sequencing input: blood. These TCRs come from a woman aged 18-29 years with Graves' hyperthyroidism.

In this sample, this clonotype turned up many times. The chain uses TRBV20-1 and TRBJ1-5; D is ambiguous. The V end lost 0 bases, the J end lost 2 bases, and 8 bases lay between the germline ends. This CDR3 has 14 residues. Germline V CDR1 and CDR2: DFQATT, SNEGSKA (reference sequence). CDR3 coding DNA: TGCAGTGCTAGAGATGGATGGGGCAATCAGCCCCAGCATTTT. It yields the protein CSARDGWGNQPQHF.

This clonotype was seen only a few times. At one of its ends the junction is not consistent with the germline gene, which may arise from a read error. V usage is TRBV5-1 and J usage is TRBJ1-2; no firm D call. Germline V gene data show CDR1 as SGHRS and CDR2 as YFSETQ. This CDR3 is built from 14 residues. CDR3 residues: CASSDHRENYGYTF. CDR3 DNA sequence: TGCGCCAGCAGCGACCACCGGGAAAACTATGGATACACCTTC.

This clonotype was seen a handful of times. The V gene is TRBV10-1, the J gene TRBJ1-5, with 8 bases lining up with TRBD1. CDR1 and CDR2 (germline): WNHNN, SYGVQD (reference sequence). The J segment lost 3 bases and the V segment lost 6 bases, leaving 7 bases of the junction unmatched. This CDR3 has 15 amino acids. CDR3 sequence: CASRDPGQDNQPQHF. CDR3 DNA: TGCGCCAGCAGAGACCCGGGACAGGACAATCAGCCCCAGCATTTT.

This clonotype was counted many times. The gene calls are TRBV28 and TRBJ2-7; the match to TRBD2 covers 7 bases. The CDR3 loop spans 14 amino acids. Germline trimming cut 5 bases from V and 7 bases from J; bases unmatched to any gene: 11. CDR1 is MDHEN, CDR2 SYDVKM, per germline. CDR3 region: CASSPHSGLWEQYF. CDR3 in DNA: TGTGCCAGCAGTCCCCATAGCGGGTTGTGGGAGCAGTACTTC. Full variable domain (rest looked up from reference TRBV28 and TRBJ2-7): DVKVTQSSRYLVKRTGEKVFLECVQDMDHENMFWYRQDPGLGLRLIYFSYDVKMKEKGDIPEGYSVSREKKERFSLILESASTNQTSMYLCASSPHSGLWEQYFGPGTRLTVT.

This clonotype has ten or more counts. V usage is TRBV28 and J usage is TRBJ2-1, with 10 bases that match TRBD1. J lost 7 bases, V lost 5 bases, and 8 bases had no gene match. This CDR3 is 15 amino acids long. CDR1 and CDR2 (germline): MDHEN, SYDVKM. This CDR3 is CASSVPGQGSNEQFF. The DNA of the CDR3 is TGTGCCAGCAGTGTTCCGGGACAGGGGTCGAATGAGCAGTTCTTC.

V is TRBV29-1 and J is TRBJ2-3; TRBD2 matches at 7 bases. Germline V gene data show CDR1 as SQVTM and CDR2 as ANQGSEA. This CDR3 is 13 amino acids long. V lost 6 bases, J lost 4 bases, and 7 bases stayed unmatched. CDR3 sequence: CSVGGGGADTQYF. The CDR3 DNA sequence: TGCAGCGTGGGGGGGGGAGGGGCAGATACGCAGTATTTT.

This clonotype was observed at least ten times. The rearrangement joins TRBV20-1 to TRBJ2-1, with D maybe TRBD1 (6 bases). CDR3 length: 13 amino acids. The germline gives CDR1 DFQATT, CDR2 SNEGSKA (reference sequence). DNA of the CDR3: TGCAGCGTACCAGGGGTCGCCTACAATGAGCAGTTCTTC. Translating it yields CSVPGVAYNEQFF.

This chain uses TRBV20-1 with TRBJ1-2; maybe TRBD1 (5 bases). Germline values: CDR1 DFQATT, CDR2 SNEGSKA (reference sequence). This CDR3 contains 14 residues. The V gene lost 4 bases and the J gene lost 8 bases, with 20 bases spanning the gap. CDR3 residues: CSAKPGPTPGGYTF. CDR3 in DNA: TGCAGTGCTAAGCCGGGACCCACACCGGGAGGCTACACCTTC.

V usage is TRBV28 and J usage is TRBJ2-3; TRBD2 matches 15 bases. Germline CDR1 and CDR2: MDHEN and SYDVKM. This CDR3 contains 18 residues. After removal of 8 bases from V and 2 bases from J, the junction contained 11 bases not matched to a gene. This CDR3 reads CASLGGLAGGTFTDTQYF. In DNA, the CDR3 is TGTGCCAGCCTTGGGGGACTAGCGGGAGGAACCTTCACAGATACGCAGTATTTT.

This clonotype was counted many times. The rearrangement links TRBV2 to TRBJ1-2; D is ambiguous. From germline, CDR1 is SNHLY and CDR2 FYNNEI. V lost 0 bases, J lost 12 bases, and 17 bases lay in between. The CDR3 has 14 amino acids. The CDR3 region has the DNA TGTGCCAGCAGTGAAGCGCGGGTTAACTATGGAGACACCTTC. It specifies CASSEARVNYGDTF.

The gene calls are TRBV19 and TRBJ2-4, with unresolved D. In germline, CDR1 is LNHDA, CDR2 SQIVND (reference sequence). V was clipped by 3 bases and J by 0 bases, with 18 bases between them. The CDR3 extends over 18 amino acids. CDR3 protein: CASSIFGPAGLAKNIQYF. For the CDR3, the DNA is TGTGCCAGTAGTATTTTTGGACCGGCTGGTCTAGCCAAAAACATTCAGTACTTC.

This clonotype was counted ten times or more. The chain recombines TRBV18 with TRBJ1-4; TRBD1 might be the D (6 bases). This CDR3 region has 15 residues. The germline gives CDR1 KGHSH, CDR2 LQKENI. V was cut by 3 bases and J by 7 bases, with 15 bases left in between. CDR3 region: CASSPNRERAEKLFF. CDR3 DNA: TGTGCCAGCTCACCGAACAGGGAAAGAGCTGAAAAACTGTTTTTT.

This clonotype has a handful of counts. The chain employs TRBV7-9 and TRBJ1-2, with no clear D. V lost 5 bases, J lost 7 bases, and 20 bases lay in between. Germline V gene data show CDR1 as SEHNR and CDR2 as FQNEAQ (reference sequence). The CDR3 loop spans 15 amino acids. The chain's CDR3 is CASSPWAPVIGGYTF. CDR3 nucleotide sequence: TGTGCCAGCAGCCCCTGGGCCCCCGTTATAGGTGGCTACACCTTC.

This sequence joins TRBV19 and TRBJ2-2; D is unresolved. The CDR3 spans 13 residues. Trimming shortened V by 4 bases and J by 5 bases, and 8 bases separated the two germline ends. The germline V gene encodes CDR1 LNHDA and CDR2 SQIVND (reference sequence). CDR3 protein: CASSTIGTGELFF. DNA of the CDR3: TGTGCCAGTAGTACCATTGGGACCGGGGAGCTGTTTTTT.

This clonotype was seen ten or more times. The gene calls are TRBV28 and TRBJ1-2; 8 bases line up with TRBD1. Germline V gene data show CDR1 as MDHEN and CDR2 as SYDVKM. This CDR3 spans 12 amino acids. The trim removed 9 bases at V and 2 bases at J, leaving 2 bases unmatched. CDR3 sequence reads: CASAGGNYGYTF. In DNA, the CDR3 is TGTGCCAGTGCAGGGGGCAACTATGGCTACACCTTC.

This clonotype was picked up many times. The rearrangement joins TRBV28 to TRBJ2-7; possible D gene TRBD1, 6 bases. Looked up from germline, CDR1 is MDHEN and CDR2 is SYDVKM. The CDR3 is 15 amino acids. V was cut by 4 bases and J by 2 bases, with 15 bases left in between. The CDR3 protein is CASSSRGGRPYEQYF. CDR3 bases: TGTGCCAGCAGTTCCAGGGGTGGTAGGCCCTACGAGCAGTACTTC.

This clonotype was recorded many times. CDR3 nucleotides: TGTGCCAGCAGCTTAGCGGGGGGACCCGCTGGGACTGAAGCTTTCTTT. Translation: CASSLAGGPAGTEAFF. This chain connects TRBV7-9 to TRBJ1-1; a possible D gene is TRBD1 (5 bases). Trimming shortened V by 0 bases and J by 5 bases, and 16 bases separated the two germline ends. The germline gives CDR1 SEHNR, CDR2 FQNEAQ (reference sequence). The CDR3 totals 16 residues.

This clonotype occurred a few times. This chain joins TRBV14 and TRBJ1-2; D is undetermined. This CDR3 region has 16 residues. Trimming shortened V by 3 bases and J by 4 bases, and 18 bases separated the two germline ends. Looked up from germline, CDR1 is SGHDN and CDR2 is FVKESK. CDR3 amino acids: CASSQAYSGGGYGYTF. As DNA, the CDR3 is TGTGCCAGCAGCCAGGCTTACAGTGGAGGAGGCTATGGCTACACCTTC.

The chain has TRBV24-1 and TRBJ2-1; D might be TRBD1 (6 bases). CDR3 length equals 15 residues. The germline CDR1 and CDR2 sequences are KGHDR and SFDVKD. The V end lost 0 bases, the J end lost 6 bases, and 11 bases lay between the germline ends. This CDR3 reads CATSDLEGESNEQFF. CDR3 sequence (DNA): TGTGCCACCAGTGATTTGGAGGGGGAGAGCAATGAGCAGTTCTTC.

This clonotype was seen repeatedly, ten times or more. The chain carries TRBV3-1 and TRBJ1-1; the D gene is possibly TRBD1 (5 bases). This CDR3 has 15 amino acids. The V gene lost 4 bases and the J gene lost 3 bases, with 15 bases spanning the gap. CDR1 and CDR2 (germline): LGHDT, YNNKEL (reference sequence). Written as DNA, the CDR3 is TGTGCCAGCAGCCCCCGGAGATTGGGGGACACTGAAGCTTTCTTT. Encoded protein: CASSPRRLGDTEAFF.

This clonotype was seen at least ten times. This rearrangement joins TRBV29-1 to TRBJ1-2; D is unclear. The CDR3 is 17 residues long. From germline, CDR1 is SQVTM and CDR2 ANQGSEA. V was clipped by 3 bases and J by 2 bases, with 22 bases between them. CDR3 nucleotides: TGCAGCGTTGACATTTGGACGGAGGTTAATTCAAACTATGGCTACACCTTC. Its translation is CSVDIWTEVNSNYGYTF. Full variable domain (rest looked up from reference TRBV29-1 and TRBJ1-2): SAVISQKPSRDICQRGTSLTIQCQVDSQVTMMFWYRQQPGQSLTLIATANQGSEATYESGFVIDKFPISRPNLTFSTLTVSNMSPEDSSIYLCSVDIWTEVNSNYGYTFGSGTRLTVV.